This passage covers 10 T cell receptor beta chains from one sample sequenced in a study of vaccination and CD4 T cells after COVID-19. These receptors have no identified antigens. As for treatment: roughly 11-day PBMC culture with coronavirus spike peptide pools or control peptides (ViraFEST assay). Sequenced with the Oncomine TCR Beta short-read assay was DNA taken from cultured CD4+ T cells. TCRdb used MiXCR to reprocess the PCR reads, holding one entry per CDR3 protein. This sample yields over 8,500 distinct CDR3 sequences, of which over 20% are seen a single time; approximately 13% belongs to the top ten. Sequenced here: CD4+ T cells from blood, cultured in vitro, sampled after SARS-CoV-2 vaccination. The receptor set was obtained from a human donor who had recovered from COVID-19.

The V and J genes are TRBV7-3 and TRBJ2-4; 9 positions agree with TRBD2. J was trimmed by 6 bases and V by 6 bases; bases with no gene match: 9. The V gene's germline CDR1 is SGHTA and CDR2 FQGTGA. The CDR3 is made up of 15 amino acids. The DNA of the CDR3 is TGTGCCAGCAGGTCTCAGACTAGCGGATTAAACATTCAGTACTTC. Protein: CASRSQTSGLNIQYF.

The CDR3 DNA reads TGTGCCAGCAGTCGAATGGGAGTAGAAGCTTTCTTT. The encoded protein is CASSRMGVEAFF. The J gene is TRBJ1-1, the V gene TRBV7-2; no reliable D call. Germline loops: CDR1 SGHTA, CDR2 FQGNSA. V lost 6 bases, J lost 8 bases, and 13 bases lay in between. This CDR3 comprises 12 residues.

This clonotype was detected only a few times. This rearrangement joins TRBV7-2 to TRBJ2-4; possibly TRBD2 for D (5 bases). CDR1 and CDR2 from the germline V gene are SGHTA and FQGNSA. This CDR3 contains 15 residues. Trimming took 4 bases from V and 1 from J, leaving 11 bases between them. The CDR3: CASSSPEVAKNIQYF. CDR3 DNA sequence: TGTGCCAGCAGCTCGCCGGAGGTGGCCAAAAACATTCAGTACTTC.

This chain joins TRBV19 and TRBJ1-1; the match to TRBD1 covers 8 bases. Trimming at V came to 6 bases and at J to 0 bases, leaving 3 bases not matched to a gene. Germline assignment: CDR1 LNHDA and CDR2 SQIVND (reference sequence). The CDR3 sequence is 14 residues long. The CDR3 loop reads CASRTDRVNTEAFF. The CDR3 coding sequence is TGTGCCAGTAGAACGGACAGGGTGAACACTGAAGCTTTCTTT.

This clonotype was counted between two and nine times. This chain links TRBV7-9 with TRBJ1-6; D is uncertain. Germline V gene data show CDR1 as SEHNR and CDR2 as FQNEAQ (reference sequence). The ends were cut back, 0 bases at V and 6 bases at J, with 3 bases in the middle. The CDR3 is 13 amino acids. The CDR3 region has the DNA TGTGCCAGCAGCTTAGCACTTAATTCACCCCTCCACTTT. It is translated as CASSLALNSPLHF.

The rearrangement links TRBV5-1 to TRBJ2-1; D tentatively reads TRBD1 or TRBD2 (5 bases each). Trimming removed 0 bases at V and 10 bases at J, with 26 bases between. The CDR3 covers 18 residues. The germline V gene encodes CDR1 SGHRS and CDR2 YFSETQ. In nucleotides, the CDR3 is TGCGCCAGCAGCTTGGGGCAAGAGTGGTCGATTTGGGGGAAAGAGCAGTTCTTC. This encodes CASSLGQEWSIWGKEQFF.

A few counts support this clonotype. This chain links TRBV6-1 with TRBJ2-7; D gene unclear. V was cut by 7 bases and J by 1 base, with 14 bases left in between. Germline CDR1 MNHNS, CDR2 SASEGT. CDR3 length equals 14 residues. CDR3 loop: CASTTELLSYEQYF. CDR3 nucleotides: TGTGCCAGCACCACCGAACTACTTTCCTACGAGCAGTACTTC.

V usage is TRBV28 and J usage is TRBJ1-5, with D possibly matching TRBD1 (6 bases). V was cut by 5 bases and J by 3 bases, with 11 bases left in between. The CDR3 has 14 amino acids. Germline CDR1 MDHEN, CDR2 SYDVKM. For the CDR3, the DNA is TGTGCCAGCAGTCACAGGGTCCACAATCAGCCCCAGCATTTT. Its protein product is CASSHRVHNQPQHF.

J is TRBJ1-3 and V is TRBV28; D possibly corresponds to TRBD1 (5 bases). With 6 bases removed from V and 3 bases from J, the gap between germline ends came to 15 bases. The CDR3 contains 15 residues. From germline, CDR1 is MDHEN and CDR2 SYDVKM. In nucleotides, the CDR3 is TGTGCCAGCAGAGCCGGGACCAGAAATGGAAACACCATATATTTT. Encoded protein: CASRAGTRNGNTIYF.

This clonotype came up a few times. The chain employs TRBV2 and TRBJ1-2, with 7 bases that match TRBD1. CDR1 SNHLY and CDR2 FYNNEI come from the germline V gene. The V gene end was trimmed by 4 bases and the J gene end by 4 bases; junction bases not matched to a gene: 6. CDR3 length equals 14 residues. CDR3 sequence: CASSGDSTLYGYTF. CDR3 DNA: TGTGCCAGCAGTGGGGACAGTACCCTCTATGGCTACACCTTC. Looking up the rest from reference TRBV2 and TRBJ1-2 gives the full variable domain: EPEVTQTPSHQVTQMGQEVILRCVPISNHLYFYWYRQILGQKVEFLVSFYNNEISEKSEIFDDQFSVERPDGSNFTLKIRSTKLEDSAMYFCASSGDSTLYGYTFGSGTRLTVV.